This T cell receptor beta chain appears in the sequencing data of a study of CD8 T cells in Susac syndrome. Random hexamers served to reverse transcribe roughly 0.5 to 1 ug RNA. TCRdb ran MiXCR on the immunoSEQ multiplex PCR reads and lists one entry per CDR3 protein. The table records over 150,000 distinct CDR3 sequences, 85% to 95% of them present only once. A note on this clonotype: Its cognate antigen is unknown.

Susac syndrome patients met recently defined diagnostic criteria for definite or probable disease. FACS was used to enrich TEMRA cells, whereas the CD8+ and CD4+ T cells were obtained by negative isolation. Study-level points and caveats: No clonal expansion appeared among CD4+ T cells in Susac patients. The study recognized that its TCR sequencing and HLA analysis covered a relatively small number of individuals.

Sequenced sample: CD4+ T cells from PBMCs. This receptor was obtained from a human donor with Susac syndrome.

CDR3 DNA sequence: TGTGCCATCACCCGAGACAGGGAAGAGACCCAGTACTTC. Translating gives CAITRDREETQYF. The chain joins TRBV10-3 to TRBJ2-5; 7 positions match TRBD1. Germline V CDR1 and CDR2: ENHRY, SYGVKD. With V trimmed by 7 bases and J by 3 bases, 5 bases remained unmatched. The CDR3 runs 13 residues.